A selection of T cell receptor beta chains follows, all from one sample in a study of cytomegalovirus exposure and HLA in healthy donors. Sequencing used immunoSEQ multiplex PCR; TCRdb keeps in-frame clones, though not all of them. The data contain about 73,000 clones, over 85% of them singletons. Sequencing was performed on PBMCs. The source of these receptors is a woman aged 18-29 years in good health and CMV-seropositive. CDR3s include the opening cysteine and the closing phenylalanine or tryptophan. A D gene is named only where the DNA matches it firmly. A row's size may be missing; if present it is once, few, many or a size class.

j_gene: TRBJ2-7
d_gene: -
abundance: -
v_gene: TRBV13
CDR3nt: TGTGCCAGCAGTGAACAGCACTACGAGCAGTACTTC
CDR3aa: CASSEQHYEQYF

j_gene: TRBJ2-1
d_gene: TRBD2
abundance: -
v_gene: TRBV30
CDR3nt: TGTGCCTGGGCCACTAGCGGGGGGGCTCGCAATGAGCAGTTCTTC
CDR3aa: CAWATSGGARNEQFF

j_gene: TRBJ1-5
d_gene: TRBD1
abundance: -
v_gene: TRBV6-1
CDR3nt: TGTGCCAGCAGTGAACTTTCACCGGGACAGGGACGAGGGGAGCATTTT
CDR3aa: CASSELSPGQGRGEHF

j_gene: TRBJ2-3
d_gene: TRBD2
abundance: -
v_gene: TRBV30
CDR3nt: TGTGCCTGGCGGACGGGGGGGAACACAGATACGCAGTATTTT
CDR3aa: CAWRTGGNTDTQYF

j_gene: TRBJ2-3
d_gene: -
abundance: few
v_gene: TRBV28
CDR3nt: TGTGCCAGCAGTTTTGTTCGGGAATCAGATACGCAGTATTTT
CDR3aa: CASSFVRESDTQYF

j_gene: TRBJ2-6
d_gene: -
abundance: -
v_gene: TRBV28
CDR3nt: TGTGCCAGCAGCCCATCAGGGCTTGGGGCCAACGTCCTGACTTTC
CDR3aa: CASSPSGLGANVLTF

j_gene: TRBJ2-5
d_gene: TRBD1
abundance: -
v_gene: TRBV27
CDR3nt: TGTGCCAGCAGTTTTGTCAGGGGGCAAGAGACCCAGTACTTC
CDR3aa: CASSFVRGQETQYF

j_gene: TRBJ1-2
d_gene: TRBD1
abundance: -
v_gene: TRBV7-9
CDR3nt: TGTGCCAGCAGCCAACTATCTGACAGGGATGGAGGCTACACCTTC
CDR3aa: CASSQLSDRDGGYTF

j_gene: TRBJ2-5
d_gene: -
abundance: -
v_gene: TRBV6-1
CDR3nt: TGTGCCAGCAGTGCCGGCGTTAGCAGGGAAGAGACCCAGTACTTC
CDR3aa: CASSAGVSREETQYF

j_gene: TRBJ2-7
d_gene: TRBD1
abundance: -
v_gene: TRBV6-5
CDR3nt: TGTGCCAGCAGTTACGACAGGGGGGACTCCTACGAGCAGTACTTC
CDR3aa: CASSYDRGDSYEQYF

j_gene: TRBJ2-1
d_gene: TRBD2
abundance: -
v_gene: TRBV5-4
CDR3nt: TGTGCCAGCAGCTTATTGTCTAGCGGGACGAATGAGCAGTTCTTC
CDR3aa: CASSLLSSGTNEQFF

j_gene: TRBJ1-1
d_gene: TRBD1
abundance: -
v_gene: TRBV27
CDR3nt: TGTGCCAGCAGCCGACAGGGATTGTTTCTGGACACTGAAGCTTTCTTT
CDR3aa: CASSRQGLFLDTEAFF

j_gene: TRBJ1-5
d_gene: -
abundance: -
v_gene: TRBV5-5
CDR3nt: TGTGCCAGCAGCTTGGGACAGAATAGCAATCAGCCCCAGCATTTT
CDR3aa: CASSLGQNSNQPQHF

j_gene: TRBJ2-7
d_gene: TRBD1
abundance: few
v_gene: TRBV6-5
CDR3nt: TGTGCCAGCAGCCCCGGGACAGCTGCAACCTACGAGCAGTACTTC
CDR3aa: CASSPGTAATYEQYF

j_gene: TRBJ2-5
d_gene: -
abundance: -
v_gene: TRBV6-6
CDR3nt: TGTGCCAGCAGTTACTCGAAGACAGGAGGACAAGAGACCCAGTACTTC
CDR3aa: CASSYSKTGGQETQYF

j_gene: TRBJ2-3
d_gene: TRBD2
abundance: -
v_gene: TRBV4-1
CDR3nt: TGCGCCAGCAGCCAAAGGCACGGGGGAGGGACAGATACGCAGTATTTT
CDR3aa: CASSQRHGGGTDTQYF

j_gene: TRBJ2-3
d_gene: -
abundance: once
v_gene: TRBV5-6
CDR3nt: TGTGCCAGCAGCAAGAATCTACTCGGGGGCACAGATACGCAGTATTTT
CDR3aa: CASSKNLLGGTDTQYF

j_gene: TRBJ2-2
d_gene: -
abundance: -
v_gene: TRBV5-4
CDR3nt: TGTGCCAGCAGCTCTGAAATGGCTTCTTCCATCGGGACCGGGGAGCTGTTTTTT
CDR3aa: CASSSEMASSIGTGELFF

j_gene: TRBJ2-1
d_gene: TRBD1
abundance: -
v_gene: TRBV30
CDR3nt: TGTGCCTGGAGTGTACTTGACAGGGGAAATGAGCAGTTCTTC
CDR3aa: CAWSVLDRGNEQFF

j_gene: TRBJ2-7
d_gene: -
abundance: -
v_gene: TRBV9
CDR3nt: TGTGCCAGCAGCGGTAGCGGTGGCTCCTACGAGCAGTACTTC
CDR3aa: CASSGSGGSYEQYF

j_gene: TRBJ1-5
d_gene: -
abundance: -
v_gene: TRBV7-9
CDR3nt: TGTGCCAGCAGCGCCCGGGGAACCAATCAGCCCCAGCATTTT
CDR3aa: CASSARGTNQPQHF

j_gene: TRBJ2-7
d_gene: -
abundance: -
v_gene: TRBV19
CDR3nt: TGTGCCAGTAGTATATCATCGCAGGAGCAGTACTTC
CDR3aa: CASSISSQEQYF

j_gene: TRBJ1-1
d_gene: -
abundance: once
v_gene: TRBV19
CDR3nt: TGTGCCAGTAGTGTGACATTTCCCAACATTATGAACACTGAAGCTTTCTTT
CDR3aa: CASSVTFPNIMNTEAFF

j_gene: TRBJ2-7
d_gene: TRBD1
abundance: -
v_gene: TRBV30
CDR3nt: TGTGCCTGGAATTATTGGGACAGCTCCTACGAGCAGTACTTC
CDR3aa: CAWNYWDSSYEQYF

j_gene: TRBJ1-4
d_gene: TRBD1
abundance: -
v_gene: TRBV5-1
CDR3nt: TGCGCCAGCAGTACAGGGGGCCTGGGGGGAACTAATGAAAAACTGTTTTTT
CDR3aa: CASSTGGLGGTNEKLFF

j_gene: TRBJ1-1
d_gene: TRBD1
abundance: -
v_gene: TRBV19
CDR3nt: TGTGCCAGTAGCATGACAGGGGTCTCTGAAGCTTTCTTT
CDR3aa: CASSMTGVSEAFF